This T cell receptor (beta chain) was recovered during a study of blood T cell repertoires in COVID-19. CDR1 is SGHNT and CDR2 is YYREEE in the germline V gene (reference sequence). Unmatched junction bases numbered 5, after V lost 4 bases and J lost 3 bases. The CDR3 runs to 14 residues. How the authors handled the data: Quantification of nucleated cells was approximated via reference gene primer amplification. Profiled with immunoSEQ multiplex PCR; TCRdb holds only in-frame clones, not every one. Clone size and V and J calls were adopted from that table, with D and trimming inferred from the DNA. The table shows around 340,000 clones, with approximately 86% occurring only once.

The sample taken for sequencing was peripheral blood. The gene calls are TRBV5-4 and TRBJ1-1, with 8 bases identical to TRBD1. The source of this sequence is an older woman with COVID-19, enrolled during active disease. The CDR3 reads CASSIGQGYTEAFF. The CDR3 coding sequence is TGTGCCAGCAGCATTGGACAGGGCTACACTGAAGCTTTCTTT.